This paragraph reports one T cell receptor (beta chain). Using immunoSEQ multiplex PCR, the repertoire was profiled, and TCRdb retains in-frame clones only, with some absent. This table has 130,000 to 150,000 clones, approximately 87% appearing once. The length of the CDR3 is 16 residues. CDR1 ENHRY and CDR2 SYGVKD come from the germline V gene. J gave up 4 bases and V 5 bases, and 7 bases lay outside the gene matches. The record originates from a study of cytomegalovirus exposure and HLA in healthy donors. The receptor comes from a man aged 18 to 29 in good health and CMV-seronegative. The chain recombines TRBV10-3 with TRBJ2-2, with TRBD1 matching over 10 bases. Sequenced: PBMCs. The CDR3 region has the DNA TGTGCCATCAGTCAGACAGGGGGCACGGGCACCGGGGAGCTGTTTTTT. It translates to CAISQTGGTGTGELFF.